This T cell receptor (beta chain) was identified during a study of beta chain features in type 1 diabetes. Study-wide findings and caveats: Significant though moderate, a shortening of TCRB CDR3s appeared in all four CD4+ subsets of Type 1 diabetes patients.

The germline gives CDR1 MNHEY, CDR2 SVGAGI. V shed 8 bases and J shed 5 bases, with 12 bases lying between them. The CDR3 is 12 amino acids. This clone came up a few times. Antigen specificity is unknown. The investigators reverse transcribed all of the isolated RNA, so they sequenced expressed TCRB transcripts. Generated by immunoSEQ multiplex PCR, the TCRdb table keeps only in-frame clones and is missing some. The sample has about 700,000 clones, about an eighth seen once. The sequencing input was naive CD4+ T cells from blood. This clonotype was sampled from a man younger than 30 with type 1 diabetes. The rearrangement links TRBV6-5 to TRBJ1-1; D not resolved. The CDR3 sequence: CASGSPGTEAFF. The CDR3 region has the DNA TGTGCCAGCGGGTCCCCGGGGACTGAAGCTTTCTTT.